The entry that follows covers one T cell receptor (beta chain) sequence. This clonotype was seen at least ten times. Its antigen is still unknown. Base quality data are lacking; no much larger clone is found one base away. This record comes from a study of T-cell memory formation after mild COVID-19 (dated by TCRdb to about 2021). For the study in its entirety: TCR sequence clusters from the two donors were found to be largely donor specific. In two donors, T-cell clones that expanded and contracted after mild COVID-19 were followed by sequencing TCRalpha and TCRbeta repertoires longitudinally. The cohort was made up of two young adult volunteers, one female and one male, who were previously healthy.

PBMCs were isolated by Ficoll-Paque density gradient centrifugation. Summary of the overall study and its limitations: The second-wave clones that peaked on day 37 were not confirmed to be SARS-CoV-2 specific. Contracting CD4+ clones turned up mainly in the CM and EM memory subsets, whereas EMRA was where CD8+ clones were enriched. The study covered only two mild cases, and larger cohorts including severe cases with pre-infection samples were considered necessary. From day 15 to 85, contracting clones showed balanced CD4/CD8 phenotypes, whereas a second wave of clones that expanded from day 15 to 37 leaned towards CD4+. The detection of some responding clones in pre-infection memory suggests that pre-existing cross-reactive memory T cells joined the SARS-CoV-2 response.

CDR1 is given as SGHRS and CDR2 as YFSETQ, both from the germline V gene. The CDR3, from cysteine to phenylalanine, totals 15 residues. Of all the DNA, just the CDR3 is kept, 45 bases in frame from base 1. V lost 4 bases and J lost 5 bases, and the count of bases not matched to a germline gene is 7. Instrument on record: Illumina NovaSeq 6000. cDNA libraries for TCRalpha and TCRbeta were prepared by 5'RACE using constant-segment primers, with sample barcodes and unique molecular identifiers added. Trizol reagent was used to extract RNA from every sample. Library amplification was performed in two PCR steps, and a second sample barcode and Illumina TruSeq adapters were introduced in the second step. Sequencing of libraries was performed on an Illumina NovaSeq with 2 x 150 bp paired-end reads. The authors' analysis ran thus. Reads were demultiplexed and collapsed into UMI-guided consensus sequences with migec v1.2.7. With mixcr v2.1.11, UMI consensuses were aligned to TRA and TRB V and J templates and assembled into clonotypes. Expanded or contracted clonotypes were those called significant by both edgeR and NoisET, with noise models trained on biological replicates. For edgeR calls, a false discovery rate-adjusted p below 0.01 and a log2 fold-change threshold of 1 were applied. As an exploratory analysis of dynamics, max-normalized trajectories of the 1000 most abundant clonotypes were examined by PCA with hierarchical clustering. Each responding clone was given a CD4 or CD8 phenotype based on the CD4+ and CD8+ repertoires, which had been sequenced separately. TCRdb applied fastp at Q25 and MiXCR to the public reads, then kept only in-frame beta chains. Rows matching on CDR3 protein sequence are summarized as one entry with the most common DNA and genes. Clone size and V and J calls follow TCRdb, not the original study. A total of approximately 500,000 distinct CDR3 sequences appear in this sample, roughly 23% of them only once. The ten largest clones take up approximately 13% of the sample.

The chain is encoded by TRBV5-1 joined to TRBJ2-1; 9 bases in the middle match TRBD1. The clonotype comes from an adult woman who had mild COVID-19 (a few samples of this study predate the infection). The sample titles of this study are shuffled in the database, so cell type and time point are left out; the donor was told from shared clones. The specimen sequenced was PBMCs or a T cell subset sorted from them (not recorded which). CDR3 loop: CASSRDRASHNEQFF. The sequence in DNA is TGCGCCAGCAGCAGGGACAGGGCCTCACACAATGAGCAGTTCTTC. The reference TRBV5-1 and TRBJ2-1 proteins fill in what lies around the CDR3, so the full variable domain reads KAGVTQTPRYLIKTRGQQVTLSCSPISGHRSVSWYQQTPGQGLQFLFEYFSETQRNKGNFPGRFSGRQFSNSRSEMNVSTLELGDSALYLCASSRDRASHNEQFFGPGTRLTVL.